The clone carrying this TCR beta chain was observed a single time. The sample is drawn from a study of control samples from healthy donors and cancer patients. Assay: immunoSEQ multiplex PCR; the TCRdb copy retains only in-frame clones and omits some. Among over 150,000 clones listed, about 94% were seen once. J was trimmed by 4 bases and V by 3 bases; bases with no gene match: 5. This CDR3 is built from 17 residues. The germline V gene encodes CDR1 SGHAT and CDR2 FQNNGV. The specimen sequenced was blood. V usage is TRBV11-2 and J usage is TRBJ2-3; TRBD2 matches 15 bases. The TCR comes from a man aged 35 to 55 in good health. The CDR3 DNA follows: TGTGCCAGCAGCTTGGGACTAGCGGGGGGCCAGGCAGATACGCAGTATTTT. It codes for CASSLGLAGGQADTQYF.